The present TCR beta chain was sequenced within a study of blood T cell repertoires in COVID-19 (dated by TCRdb to about 2020). About the full investigation: The collaborator samples originated in the United States, Italy and Spain and spanned the acute and convalescent phases of COVID-19. The material from the prospective study consisted of cDNA or gDNA derived from T cells, B-cell-depleted T cells, or PBMCs. The repertoires were released in a freely available public database meant as a resource for research on the immune response to SARS-CoV-2. Where HLA class I and class II types were available, the types were taken from metadata supplied by the sample provider, not from assay-based typing. Deeply sampled blood TCRbeta repertoires from subjects exposed to, actively infected with, or recovered from COVID-19 were included in the dataset. The sample metadata nearly always contained a de-identified subject ID, COVID-19 status, age in years and sex. Samples were obtained from the ongoing ImmuneRACE study (first 160 participants) and from over 1,000 subjects provided by 6 global collaborators.

Collaborating institutions collected whole blood in K2EDTA tubes following their own protocols. For TCRbeta analysis, collaborators shipped samples as frozen whole blood, isolated PBMCs, or DNA extracted from either of those sample types. TCRbeta CDR3 regions were amplified from genomic DNA using the immunoSEQ Assay, a bias-controlled multiplex PCR. On the study's bioinformatics: The number of nucleated cells in each sample was estimated by amplification of reference gene primers within the assay. To quantify the absolute abundance of each unique TCRbeta CDR3 rearrangement, sequence reads were collapsed and filtered. For each sample, productive Simpson clonality was calculated as the square root of Simpson's diversity index across productive rearrangements. Entries here come from immuneACCESS through TCRdb and include only in-frame sequences with V and J called. Some clones fail to appear in such tables; in the studies checked, an unresolved V gene covers under half of the shortfall, and the cause of the remainder is unknown. The DNA gave D and trimming, while V, J and clone size come from that table. Across this sample there are 200,000 to 300,000 clones, with 84% seen only once. The ten largest clones capture under 4.5% of the sample.

As to this clone: Which antigen it targets is not known. No per-base quality is available; no much larger clone lies one base away.

Overall study results and their limits: The quantity of clinical and demographic metadata differed by source and by participant and was supplied without curation.

The CDR3 contains 14 residues, cysteine and phenylalanine counted. Just CDR3 DNA is preserved here, 42 bases in frame from base 1. As encoded in the germline V gene, CDR1 is SGHAT while CDR2 is FQNNGV. V loses 0 bases of germline sequence and J loses 0 bases, and the interval between the two ends is 5 bases. Sequencing used peripheral blood. This receptor was obtained from a man aged 45-65 years with acute or convalescent COVID-19. The rearranged chain carries TRBV11-2 and TRBJ1-2, with the D gene uncertain. Here the CDR3 is given as CASSLDQANYGYTF. The sequenced DNA is TGTGCCAGCAGCTTAGATCAGGCTAACTATGGCTACACCTTC.